This T cell receptor (beta chain) was captured in a study of fetal regulatory T cell absence and autoimmunity. The wider study: The IPEX patients lacked clinical diabetes but had exocrine pancreas autoimmunity.

Broader study findings: Some top pancreas TCR clones were over 85-fold enriched versus cord blood.

The assay was immunoSEQ multiplex PCR, and TCRdb's table has in-frame clones only and misses some. Counted here are some 87,000 clones, less than 80% occurring once; the ten biggest clones make up less than 2.5%. About this clone: The antigen remains undetermined.

The V and J ends lost 2 bases and 4 bases, in that order; junction bases with no gene match: 2. CDR1 is SGHRS, CDR2 YFSETQ, per germline. This CDR3 is 15 amino acids long. The source of this sequence is a male donor with IPEX syndrome. The sample was pancreas tissue. The J gene is TRBJ2-3, the V gene TRBV5-1, with TRBD2 identical over 12 bases. CDR3 loop: CASSLPSGGADTQYF. CDR3 coding DNA: TGCGCCAGCAGCTTACCTAGCGGGGGGGCAGATACGCAGTATTTT.